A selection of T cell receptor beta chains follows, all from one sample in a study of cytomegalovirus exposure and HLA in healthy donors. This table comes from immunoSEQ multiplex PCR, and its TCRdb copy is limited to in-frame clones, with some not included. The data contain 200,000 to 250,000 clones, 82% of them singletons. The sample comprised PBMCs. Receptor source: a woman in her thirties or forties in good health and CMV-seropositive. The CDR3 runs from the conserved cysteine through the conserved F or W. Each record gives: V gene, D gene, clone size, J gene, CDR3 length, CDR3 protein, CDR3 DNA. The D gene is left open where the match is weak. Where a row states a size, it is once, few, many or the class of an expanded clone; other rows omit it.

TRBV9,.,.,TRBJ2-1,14,CASSVVGSSNEQFF,TGTGCCAGCAGCGTAGTAGGTAGCTCCAATGAGCAGTTCTTC
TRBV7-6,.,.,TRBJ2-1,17,CASSLDFRGSGYNEQFF,TGTGCCAGCAGCTTAGATTTTAGAGGGAGTGGTTACAATGAGCAGTTCTTC
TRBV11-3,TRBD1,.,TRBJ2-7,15,CASSFSTGRGYEQYF,TGTGCCAGCAGCTTCTCGACAGGGAGAGGCTACGAGCAGTACTTC
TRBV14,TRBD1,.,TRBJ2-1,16,CASSQLTGQGADEQFF,TGTGCCAGCAGCCAATTAACGGGACAGGGGGCCGATGAGCAGTTCTTC
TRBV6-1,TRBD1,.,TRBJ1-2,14,CASSELDRGYGYTF,TGTGCCAGCAGTGAATTGGACAGGGGCTACGGCTACACCTTC
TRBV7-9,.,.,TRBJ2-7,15,CASSSSGQQTYEQYF,TGTGCCAGCAGCTCATCCGGACAGCAAACCTACGAGCAGTACTTC
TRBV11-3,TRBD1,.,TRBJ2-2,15,CASSLGTANTGELFF,TGTGCCAGCAGCCTTGGGACAGCGAACACCGGGGAGCTGTTTTTT
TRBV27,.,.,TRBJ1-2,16,CASSRWGTNTNYGYTF,TGTGCCAGCAGCCGTTGGGGGACTAATACTAACTATGGCTACACCTTC
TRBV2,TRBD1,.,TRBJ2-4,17,CASSDNRGRGPKNIQYF,TGTGCCAGCAGTGATAATCGGGGCAGGGGGCCCAAAAACATTCAGTACTTC
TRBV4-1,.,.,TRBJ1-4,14,CASSQLWGREKLFF,TGCGCCAGCAGCCAATTGTGGGGGCGTGAAAAACTGTTTTTC
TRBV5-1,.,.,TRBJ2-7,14,CASSFGPSSYEQYF,TGCGCCAGCAGCTTTGGCCCGTCTTCCTACGAGCAGTACTTC
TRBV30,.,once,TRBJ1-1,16,CARSPGTLSPNTEAFF,TGTGCCCGGAGCCCGGGGACACTAAGCCCGAACACTGAAGCTTTCTTT
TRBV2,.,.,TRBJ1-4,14,CASSEAPELKKLFF,TGTGCCAGCAGTGAAGCCCCCGAGTTGAAAAAACTGTTTTTT
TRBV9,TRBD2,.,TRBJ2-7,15,CASSVGSSGSYEQYF,TGTGCCAGCAGCGTAGGGTCTAGCGGCTCCTACGAGCAGTACTTC
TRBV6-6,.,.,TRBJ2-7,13,CASSPSRDAEQYF,TGTGCCAGCAGCCCCTCGAGGGATGCCGAGCAGTACTTC
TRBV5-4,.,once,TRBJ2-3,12,CASSPEEGTQYF,TGTGCCAGCAGCCCTGAGGAGGGGACGCAGTATTTT
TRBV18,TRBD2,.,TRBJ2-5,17,CASSPPVPLAAQKTQYF,TGTGCCAGCTCACCACCGGTCCCCCTAGCGGCACAGAAGACCCAGTACTTC
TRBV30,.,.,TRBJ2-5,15,CAWSGRLGGTETQYF,TGTGCCTGGAGTGGGAGGTTGGGGGGAACAGAGACCCAGTACTTC
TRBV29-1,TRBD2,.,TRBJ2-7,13,CSASGTSSYEQYF,TGCAGCGCTTCCGGGACTAGCAGCTACGAGCAGTACTTC
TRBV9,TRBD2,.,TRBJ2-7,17,CASRKGGGGGKYYEQYF,TGTGCCAGCAGGAAAGGGGGGGGCGGGGGGAAATATTACGAGCAGTACTTC
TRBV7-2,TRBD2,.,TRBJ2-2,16,CASSLRASGNTGELFF,TGTGCCAGCAGCTTAAGGGCTAGCGGGAACACCGGGGAGCTGTTTTTT
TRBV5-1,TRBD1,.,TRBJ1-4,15,CASSLGGTGEEKLFF,TGCGCCAGCAGCTTGGGAGGGACAGGGGAGGAAAAACTGTTTTTT
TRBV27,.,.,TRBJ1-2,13,CASTSPGIHGYTF,TGTGCCAGCACCTCCCCAGGGATTCATGGCTACACCTTC
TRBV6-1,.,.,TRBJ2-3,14,CASSKPAGADTQYF,TGTGCCAGCAGCAAACCAGCGGGTGCAGATACGCAGTATTTT
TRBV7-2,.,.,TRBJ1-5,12,CASSFQGQLQHF,TGTGCCAGCAGCTTCCAGGGTCAGCTCCAGCATTTT
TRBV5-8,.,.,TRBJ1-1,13,CASSGTVNTEAFF,TGTGCCAGCAGCGGGACTGTTAACACTGAAGCTTTCTTT
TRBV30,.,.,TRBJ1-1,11,CAWSGGRAAFF,TGTGCCTGGAGCGGGGGACGGGCAGCTTTCTTT
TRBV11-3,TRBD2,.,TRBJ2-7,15,CASSLIRTSGNEQYF,TGTGCCAGCAGCTTAATTAGGACTAGCGGGAACGAGCAGTACTTC
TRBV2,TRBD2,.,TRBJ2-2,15,CASSELAGVPGELFF,TGTGCCAGCAGTGAACTAGCGGGGGTGCCCGGGGAGCTGTTTTTT